Here is one TCR beta chain with its context. This specimen belongs to a study of control samples from healthy donors and cancer patients. The V gene lost 6 bases and the J gene lost 6 bases, with 27 bases spanning the gap. This CDR3 has 18 amino acids. Germline V gene sequence: CDR1 MDHEN, CDR2 SYDVKM. Profiled with immunoSEQ multiplex PCR; TCRdb holds only in-frame clones, not every one. The sample shows over 150,000 clones, roughly 95% of them seen only once. Sequencing was performed on blood. The receptor comes from a woman between 25 and 40 years old in good health. This chain uses TRBV28 with TRBJ2-1; perhaps D is TRBD1 or TRBD2 (5 bases each). CDR3 bases: TGTGCCAGCAGCACCCAGTTTGGGGAGACAGAGAGATTCAATGAGCAGTTCTTC. The encoded protein is CASSTQFGETERFNEQFF.